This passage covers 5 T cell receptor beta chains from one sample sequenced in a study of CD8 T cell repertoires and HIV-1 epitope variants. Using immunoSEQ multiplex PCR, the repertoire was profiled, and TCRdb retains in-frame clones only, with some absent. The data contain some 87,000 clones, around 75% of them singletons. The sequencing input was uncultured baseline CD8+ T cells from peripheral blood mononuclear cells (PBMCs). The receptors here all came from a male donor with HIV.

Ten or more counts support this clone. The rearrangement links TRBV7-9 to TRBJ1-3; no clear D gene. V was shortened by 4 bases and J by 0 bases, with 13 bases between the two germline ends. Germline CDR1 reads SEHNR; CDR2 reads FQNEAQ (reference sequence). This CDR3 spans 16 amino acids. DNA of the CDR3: TGTGCCAGCAGCTCGAAGAAGCGGATCTCTGGAAACACCATATATTTT. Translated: CASSSKKRISGNTIYF.

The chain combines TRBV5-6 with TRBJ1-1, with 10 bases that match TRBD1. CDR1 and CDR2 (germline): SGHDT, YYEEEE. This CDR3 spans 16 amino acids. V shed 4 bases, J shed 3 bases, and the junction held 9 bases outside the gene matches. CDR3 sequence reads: CASSPGTGVRDTEAFF. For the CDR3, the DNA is TGTGCCAGCAGCCCCGGGACAGGGGTCCGGGACACTGAAGCTTTCTTT.

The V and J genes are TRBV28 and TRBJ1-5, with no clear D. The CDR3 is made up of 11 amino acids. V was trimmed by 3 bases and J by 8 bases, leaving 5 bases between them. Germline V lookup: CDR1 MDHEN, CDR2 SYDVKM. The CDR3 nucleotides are TGTGCCAGCAGTTTTCGTGAGCCCCAGCATTTT. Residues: CASSFREPQHF.

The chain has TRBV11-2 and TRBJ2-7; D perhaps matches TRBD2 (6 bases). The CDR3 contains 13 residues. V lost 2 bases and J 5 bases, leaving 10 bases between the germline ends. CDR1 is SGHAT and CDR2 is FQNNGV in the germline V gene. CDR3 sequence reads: CASSLRPGDEQYF. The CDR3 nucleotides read TGTGCCAGCAGCTTAAGGCCGGGAGACGAGCAGTACTTC.

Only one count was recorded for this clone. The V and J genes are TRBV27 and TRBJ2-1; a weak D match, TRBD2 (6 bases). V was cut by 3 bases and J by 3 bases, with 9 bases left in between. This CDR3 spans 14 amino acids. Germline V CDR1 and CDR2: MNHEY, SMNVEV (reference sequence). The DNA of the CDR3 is TGTGCCAGCAGTTTTAACGGGGGCTACAATGAGCAGTTCTTC. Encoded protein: CASSFNGGYNEQFF.